The 13 T cell receptor beta chains below all came from one sample that was sequenced in a study of blood T cell repertoires in COVID-19. This table comes from immunoSEQ multiplex PCR, and its TCRdb copy is limited to in-frame clones, with some not included. The sample lists 51,000 or so clones; just under 90% were seen once. The specimen was peripheral blood. Receptors originate from an elderly man with active or convalescent COVID-19.

The chain recombines TRBV7-2 with TRBJ2-1; a possible D gene is TRBD1 (6 bases). Trimming stripped 7 bases from V and 0 bases from J, with 13 bases between. The CDR3 spans 15 residues. Germline CDR1 SGHTA, CDR2 FQGNSA. This CDR3 is CASTVGAFSYNEQFF. CDR3 sequence (DNA): TGTGCCAGCACCGTGGGGGCCTTCTCCTACAATGAGCAGTTCTTC.

This clone was detected once. The chain carries TRBV3-1 (or the pseudogene TRBV3-2) and TRBJ2-7, with D uncertain. Germline CDR1 and CDR2: LGHDT and YNNKEL (reference sequence). The length of the CDR3 is 14 residues. The V end was cut by 4 bases, the J end by 0 bases, with 10 bases between. The CDR3 bases are TGTGCCAGCAGCCGAGACACATACTCCTACGAGCAGTACTTC. This translates into CASSRDTYSYEQYF.

The CDR3 loop is CASPPGQGLDTQYF. Written as DNA, the CDR3 is TGTGCCTCGCCCCCCGGACAGGGGCTAGATACGCAGTATTTT. The chain recombines TRBV19 with TRBJ2-3, with 9 bases aligning to TRBD1. The CDR3 spans 14 residues. V shed 11 bases and J 5 bases; nucleotides not matched to a gene: 11. Germline CDR1 reads LNHDA; CDR2 reads SQIVND (reference sequence). Full variable domain (missing parts from reference TRBV19 and TRBJ2-3): DGGITQSPKYLFRKEGQNVTLSCEQNLNHDAMYWYRQDPGQGLRLIYYSQIVNDFQKGDIAEGYSVSREKKESFPLTVTSAQKNPTAFYLCASPPGQGLDTQYFGPGTRLTVL.

V usage is TRBV7-9 and J usage is TRBJ1-1, with no clear D. Germline CDR1 reads SEHNR; CDR2 reads FQNEAQ (reference sequence). The CDR3 runs 13 residues. V was shortened by 5 bases and J by 1 base, with 8 bases between the two germline ends. The CDR3 loop reads CASSQNKNTEAFF. The CDR3 bases are TGTGCCAGCAGCCAAAACAAGAACACTGAAGCTTTCTTT.

This chain uses TRBV7-9 with TRBJ1-4, with a tentative D call TRBD1 (6 bases). Germline V CDR1 and CDR2: SEHNR, FQNEAQ (reference sequence). V dropped 5 bases and J dropped 3 bases, with 16 bases sitting between them. The CDR3 extends over 16 amino acids. CDR3 nucleotide sequence: TGTGCCAGCAGCCCCAGGGGCGATGGGGCTAATGAAAAACTGTTTTTT. This encodes CASSPRGDGANEKLFF.

J is TRBJ2-3 and V is TRBV6-2 or TRBV6-3; D is unclear. Germline values: CDR1 MNHEY, CDR2 SVGEGT. The CDR3 sequence is 17 residues long. Between the trimmed V and J ends, which lost 2 bases and 5 bases, there was a span of 20 bases. CDR3 in amino acids: CASSYDHTAVPRDTQYF. The CDR3 region has the DNA TGTGCCAGCAGTTACGATCACACCGCGGTTCCGAGAGATACGCAGTATTTT.

V is TRBV15 and J is TRBJ1-2; 7 bases are shared with TRBD1. V lost 2 bases and J lost 6; bases outside the gene matches: 12. The CDR3 length is 16 residues. Per germline, CDR1 LNHNV and CDR2 YYDKDF (reference sequence). The CDR3 DNA is TGTGCCACCAGCAGACAGCTAAGGGAGACAGGGAATGGCTACACCTTC. It encodes CATSRQLRETGNGYTF.

The CDR3 DNA reads TGTGCCAGCAGCGTAGAGCAGGGCTCCTACAATGAGCAGTTCTTC. Amino acids: CASSVEQGSYNEQFF. The chain joins TRBV9 to TRBJ2-1; D perhaps matches TRBD1 (5 bases). Trimming stripped 0 bases from V and 0 bases from J, with 7 bases between. This CDR3 contains 15 residues. Germline CDR1 is SGDLS and CDR2 is YYNGEE.

This clone was observed a single time. The rearrangement joins TRBV29-1 to TRBJ1-1; tentatively, D is TRBD1 (5 bases). V lost 4 bases to trimming and J lost 5 bases, with 11 bases between them. Germline lookup yields CDR1 SQVTM and CDR2 ANQGSEA. The CDR3 covers 12 residues. DNA for the CDR3: TGCAGCGTTGTGGCAGGGAGGACTGAAGCTTTCTTT. It yields the protein CSVVAGRTEAFF.

J is TRBJ2-1 and V is TRBV7-2; TRBD1 matches 7 bases. This CDR3 region has 15 residues. The trim removed 1 base at V and 7 bases at J, leaving 7 bases unmatched. Germline V gene lookup returns CDR1 SGHTA and CDR2 FQGNSA. This CDR3 reads CASSLGQGVVNEQFF. CDR3 bases: TGTGCCAGCAGCTTAGGACAGGGAGTCGTAAATGAGCAGTTCTTC.

The chain couples TRBV6-5 to TRBJ2-7; TRBD1 matches at 8 bases. After removal of 5 bases from V and 4 bases from J, the junction contained 10 bases not matched to a gene. The CDR3 contains 15 residues. Germline assignment: CDR1 MNHEY and CDR2 SVGAGI. CDR3 sequence: CASSITGGRFYEQYF. In DNA form, the CDR3 reads TGTGCCAGCAGTATTACAGGGGGAAGGTTTTACGAGCAGTACTTC.

The J gene is TRBJ1-3, the V gene TRBV9; no clear D gene. The V gene lost 2 bases and the J gene lost 2 bases, with 8 bases spanning the gap. The germline V gene encodes CDR1 SGDLS and CDR2 YYNGEE. The CDR3 spans 14 residues. CDR3 DNA sequence: TGTGCCAGCAGCGTCTTGTCAGCTGGAAACACCATATATTTT. This translates into CASSVLSAGNTIYF.

The rearrangement links TRBV5-8 to TRBJ2-3; 8 bases are shared with TRBD2. The germline CDR1 and CDR2 sequences are SGHTS and YDEGEE. V gave up 0 bases and J gave up 6 bases; unmatched junction bases: 6. This CDR3 is 15 amino acids long. DNA for the CDR3: TGTGCCAGCAGCTTGGGCGGGAGGCCGGGCGATACGCAGTATTTT. Amino acid sequence: CASSLGGRPGDTQYF.